This is a list of T cell receptor beta chains from one sample in a study of neurological immune-mediated disorders. TCRdb itself ran the 5' RACE reads through MiXCR, one entry per CDR3 protein. Altogether about 41,000 distinct CDR3 sequences are present, over 9.5% being singletons, with the ten largest covering roughly 1.3%. The material sequenced was PBMCs. The receptors shown here come from a female donor in good health. CDR3s include the opening cysteine and the closing phenylalanine or tryptophan. Fields, in order: D gene, V gene, J gene, clone size, CDR3 protein, CDR3 DNA. D genes are given only for firm matches. Where a row states a size, it is once, few, many or the class of an expanded clone; other rows omit it.

D gene: .; V gene: TRBV3-1; J gene: TRBJ2-1; clone size: many; CDR3 protein: CATGGGSWDEQFF; CDR3 DNA: TGTGCCACAGGGGGAGGGTCTTGGGATGAGCAGTTCTTC
D gene: TRBD1; V gene: TRBV7-8; J gene: TRBJ2-3; clone size: many; CDR3 protein: CASSLIQPSGGYTDTQYF; CDR3 DNA: TGTGCCAGCAGCTTGATACAGCCCTCAGGGGGATACACAGATACGCAGTATTTT
D gene: .; V gene: TRBV20-1; J gene: TRBJ1-1; clone size: many; CDR3 protein: CSAGGLGVSTEAFF; CDR3 DNA: TGCAGTGCAGGAGGGCTGGGGGTTAGCACTGAAGCTTTCTTT
D gene: .; V gene: TRBV7-2; J gene: TRBJ2-1; clone size: many; CDR3 protein: CASDSRTTSREQFF; CDR3 DNA: TGTGCCAGCGACTCTCGCACGACCTCCAGGGAGCAGTTCTTC
D gene: TRBD2; V gene: TRBV20-1; J gene: TRBJ2-3; clone size: many; CDR3 protein: CSASGAGGIDTQYF; CDR3 DNA: TGCAGTGCCAGCGGAGCGGGGGGGATAGATACGCAGTATTTT
D gene: .; V gene: TRBV19; J gene: TRBJ2-2; clone size: .; CDR3 protein: CASSIGPSGIPGELFF; CDR3 DNA: TGTGCCAGTAGTATAGGCCCCTCAGGGATCCCCGGGGAGCTGTTTTTT
D gene: .; V gene: TRBV27; J gene: TRBJ1-2; clone size: many; CDR3 protein: CASSLEQGIYGYTF; CDR3 DNA: TGTGCCAGCAGTTTAGAACAGGGTATCTATGGCTACACCTTC
D gene: .; V gene: TRBV5-1; J gene: TRBJ2-3; clone size: many; CDR3 protein: CASSFDRDTQYF; CDR3 DNA: TGCGCCAGCAGCTTCGACAGGGATACGCAGTATTTT
D gene: .; V gene: TRBV5-1; J gene: TRBJ1-1; clone size: many; CDR3 protein: CASSLAPGLNTEAFF; CDR3 DNA: TGCGCCAGCAGCTTGGCACCAGGCTTGAACACTGAAGCTTTCTTT
D gene: .; V gene: TRBV5-1; J gene: TRBJ2-3; clone size: many; CDR3 protein: CASSLGDLVGSDTQYF; CDR3 DNA: TGCGCCAGCAGCTTGGGGGACTTAGTGGGTTCAGATACGCAGTATTTT
D gene: .; V gene: TRBV5-1; J gene: TRBJ1-3; clone size: many; CDR3 protein: CASSLEGGNTIYF; CDR3 DNA: TGCGCCAGCAGCTTGGAAGGTGGAAACACCATATATTTT
D gene: TRBD1; V gene: TRBV5-1; J gene: TRBJ2-5; clone size: .; CDR3 protein: CASSLATGGPQETQYF; CDR3 DNA: TGCGCCAGCAGCTTAGCGACAGGGGGACCGCAAGAGACCCAGTACTTC
D gene: .; V gene: TRBV6-5; J gene: TRBJ2-4; clone size: medium-sized; CDR3 protein: CASSPRGQAQNIQYF; CDR3 DNA: TGTGCCAGCAGTCCCCGGGGGCAGGCCCAAAACATTCAGTACTTC
D gene: .; V gene: TRBV5-5; J gene: TRBJ2-1; clone size: many; CDR3 protein: CASRDTKSSYNEQFF; CDR3 DNA: TGTGCCAGCAGAGACACTAAGAGCTCCTACAATGAGCAGTTCTTC
D gene: .; V gene: TRBV7-9; J gene: TRBJ1-2; clone size: many; CDR3 protein: CASSLRDTAYGYTF; CDR3 DNA: TGTGCCAGCAGCTTAAGGGACACCGCTTATGGCTACACCTTC
D gene: TRBD1; V gene: TRBV20-1; J gene: TRBJ2-5; clone size: few; CDR3 protein: CSARDNRGFRTQYF; CDR3 DNA: TGCAGTGCTAGAGATAACAGGGGTTTTAGGACCCAGTACTTC
D gene: TRBD1; V gene: TRBV29-1; J gene: TRBJ1-6; clone size: many; CDR3 protein: CTIRDRANSPLHF; CDR3 DNA: TGCACGATCCGGGACAGGGCTAATTCACCCCTCCACTTT
D gene: TRBD1; V gene: TRBV14; J gene: TRBJ1-4; clone size: many; CDR3 protein: CASSRRDRVNEKLFF; CDR3 DNA: TGTGCCAGCAGCCGGAGGGACAGGGTGAATGAAAAACTGTTTTTT
D gene: .; V gene: TRBV12-3/TRBV12-4; J gene: TRBJ1-1; clone size: many; CDR3 protein: CASSRDWFPEAFF; CDR3 DNA: TGTGCCAGCAGCCGCGACTGGTTTCCTGAAGCTTTCTTT
D gene: TRBD2; V gene: TRBV7-6; J gene: TRBJ2-1; clone size: few; CDR3 protein: CASSVAGEQFF; CDR3 DNA: TGTGCCAGCAGCGTAGCGGGTGAGCAGTTCTTC
D gene: .; V gene: TRBV10-3; J gene: TRBJ2-5; clone size: few; CDR3 protein: CAISRRDQETQYF; CDR3 DNA: TGTGCCATCAGTCGACGGGACCAAGAGACCCAGTACTTC
D gene: TRBD2; V gene: TRBV20-1; J gene: TRBJ2-4; clone size: many; CDR3 protein: CSASRLALWIVQYF; CDR3 DNA: TGCAGTGCTTCGCGACTAGCCCTTTGGATCGTTCAGTACTTC
D gene: .; V gene: TRBV15; J gene: TRBJ2-5; clone size: many; CDR3 protein: CATSVTGTRQETQYF; CDR3 DNA: TGTGCCACCAGCGTCACCGGGACCCGTCAAGAGACCCAGTACTTC
D gene: .; V gene: TRBV5-1; J gene: TRBJ2-7; clone size: many; CDR3 protein: CASSATRYEQYF; CDR3 DNA: TGCGCCAGCAGCGCGACCCGATACGAGCAGTACTTC
D gene: .; V gene: TRBV12-3/TRBV12-4; J gene: TRBJ2-7; clone size: medium-sized; CDR3 protein: CASSPLAYEQYF; CDR3 DNA: TGTGCCAGCAGCCCACTAGCCTACGAGCAGTACTTC
D gene: TRBD1; V gene: TRBV20-1; J gene: TRBJ1-2; clone size: many; CDR3 protein: CSASDRGDYGYTF; CDR3 DNA: TGCAGTGCCTCAGACAGGGGGGACTATGGCTACACCTTC
D gene: TRBD1; V gene: TRBV28; J gene: TRBJ1-2; clone size: many; CDR3 protein: CASSPGQINYGYTF; CDR3 DNA: TGTGCCAGCAGTCCGGGACAGATTAACTATGGCTACACCTTC
D gene: TRBD2; V gene: TRBV7-8; J gene: TRBJ2-7; clone size: .; CDR3 protein: CASSGRGTSGENAGNYEQYF; CDR3 DNA: TGTGCCAGCAGCGGACGGGGGACTAGCGGGGAGAATGCCGGGAACTACGAGCAGTACTTC
D gene: TRBD2; V gene: TRBV5-1; J gene: TRBJ2-1; clone size: .; CDR3 protein: CASSLARLAGIDNEQFF; CDR3 DNA: TGCGCCAGCAGCCTAGCCCGACTAGCGGGAATCGACAATGAGCAGTTCTTC
D gene: .; V gene: TRBV6-1; J gene: TRBJ2-3; clone size: many; CDR3 protein: CASSGGGGPPDTQYF; CDR3 DNA: TGTGCCAGCAGTGGAGGGGGGGGGCCCCCAGATACGCAGTATTTT
D gene: .; V gene: TRBV12-3/TRBV12-4; J gene: TRBJ2-3; clone size: many; CDR3 protein: CASSHGGTPSTDTQYF; CDR3 DNA: TGTGCCAGCAGCCACGGTGGGACTCCCTCCACAGATACGCAGTATTTT
D gene: .; V gene: TRBV11-2; J gene: TRBJ2-3; clone size: .; CDR3 protein: CASSPGQKPSDTQYF; CDR3 DNA: TGTGCCAGCAGCCCAGGACAGAAACCGTCAGATACGCAGTATTTT
D gene: .; V gene: TRBV7-2; J gene: TRBJ2-1; clone size: many; CDR3 protein: CASSLVVASEQFF; CDR3 DNA: TGTGCCAGCAGCTTAGTTGTGGCTTCTGAGCAGTTCTTC
D gene: .; V gene: TRBV7-9; J gene: TRBJ1-5; clone size: many; CDR3 protein: CASSLQGGNQPQHF; CDR3 DNA: TGTGCCAGCAGCTTACAAGGGGGTAATCAGCCCCAGCATTTT
D gene: .; V gene: TRBV7-8; J gene: TRBJ1-4; clone size: many; CDR3 protein: CASSLASGWSNEKLFF; CDR3 DNA: TGTGCCAGCAGCTTAGCGTCAGGGTGGTCTAATGAAAAACTGTTTTTT
D gene: .; V gene: TRBV29-1; J gene: TRBJ2-3; clone size: many; CDR3 protein: CSVHSTDTQYF; CDR3 DNA: TGCAGCGTTCACAGCACAGATACGCAGTATTTT
D gene: .; V gene: TRBV27; J gene: TRBJ2-7; clone size: many; CDR3 protein: CASSLSGYEQYF; CDR3 DNA: TGTGCCAGCAGTTTAAGCGGCTACGAGCAGTACTTC
D gene: .; V gene: TRBV4-1; J gene: TRBJ1-3; clone size: many; CDR3 protein: CASSPVPSSGNTIYF; CDR3 DNA: TGCGCCAGCAGCCCAGTCCCATCCTCTGGAAACACCATATATTTT
D gene: TRBD1; V gene: TRBV10-2; J gene: TRBJ2-3; clone size: .; CDR3 protein: CASSESILRGSKKDTQYF; CDR3 DNA: TGCGCCAGCAGTGAGTCGATACTCAGGGGGTCAAAAAAAGATACGCAGTATTTT